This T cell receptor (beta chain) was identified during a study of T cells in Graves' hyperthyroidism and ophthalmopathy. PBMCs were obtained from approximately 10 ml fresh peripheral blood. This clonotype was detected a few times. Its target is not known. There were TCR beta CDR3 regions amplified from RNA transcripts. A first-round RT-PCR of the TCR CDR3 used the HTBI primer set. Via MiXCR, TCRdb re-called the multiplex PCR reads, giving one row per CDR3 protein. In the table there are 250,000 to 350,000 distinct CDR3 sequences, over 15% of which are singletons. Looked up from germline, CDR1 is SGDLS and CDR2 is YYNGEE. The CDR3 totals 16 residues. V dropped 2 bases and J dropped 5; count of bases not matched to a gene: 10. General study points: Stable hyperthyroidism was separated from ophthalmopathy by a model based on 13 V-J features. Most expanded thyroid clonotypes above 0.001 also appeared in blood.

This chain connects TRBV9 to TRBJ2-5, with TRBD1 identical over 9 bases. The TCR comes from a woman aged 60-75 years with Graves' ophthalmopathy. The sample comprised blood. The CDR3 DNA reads TGTGCCAGCAGCGTTCAGGGACAGGGCGTTATGGAGACCCAGTACTTC. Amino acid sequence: CASSVQGQGVMETQYF. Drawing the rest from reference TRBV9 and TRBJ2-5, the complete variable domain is DSGVTQTPKHLITATGQRVTLRCSPRSGDLSVYWYQQSLDQGLQFLIQYYNGEERAKGNILERFSAQQFPDLHSELNLSSLELGDSALYFCASSVQGQGVMETQYFGPGTRLLVL.